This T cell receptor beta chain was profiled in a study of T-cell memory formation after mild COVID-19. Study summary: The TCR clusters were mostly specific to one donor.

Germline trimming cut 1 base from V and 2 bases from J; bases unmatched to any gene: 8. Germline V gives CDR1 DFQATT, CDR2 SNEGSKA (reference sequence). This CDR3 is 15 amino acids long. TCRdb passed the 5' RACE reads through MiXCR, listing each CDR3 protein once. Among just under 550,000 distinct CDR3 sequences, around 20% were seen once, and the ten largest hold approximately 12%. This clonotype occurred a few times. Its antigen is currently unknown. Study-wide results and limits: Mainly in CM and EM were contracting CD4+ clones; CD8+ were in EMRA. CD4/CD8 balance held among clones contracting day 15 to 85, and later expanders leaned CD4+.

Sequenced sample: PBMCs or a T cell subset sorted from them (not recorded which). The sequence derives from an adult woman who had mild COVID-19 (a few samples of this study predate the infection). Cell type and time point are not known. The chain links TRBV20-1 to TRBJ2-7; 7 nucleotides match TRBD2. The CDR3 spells CSARGGDYQTYEQYF. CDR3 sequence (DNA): TGCAGTGCTAGAGGGGGGGACTACCAAACCTACGAGCAGTACTTC.